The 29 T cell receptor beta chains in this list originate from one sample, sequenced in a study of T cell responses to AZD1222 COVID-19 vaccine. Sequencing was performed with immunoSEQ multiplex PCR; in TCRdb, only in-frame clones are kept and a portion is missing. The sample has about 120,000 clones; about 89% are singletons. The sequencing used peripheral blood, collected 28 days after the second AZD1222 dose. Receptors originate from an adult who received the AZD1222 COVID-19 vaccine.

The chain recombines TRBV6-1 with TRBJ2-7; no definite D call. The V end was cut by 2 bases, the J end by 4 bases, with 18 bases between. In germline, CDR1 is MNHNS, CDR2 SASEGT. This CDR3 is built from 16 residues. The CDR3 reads CASSERRGINRYEQYF. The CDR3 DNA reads TGTGCCAGCAGTGAAAGGAGAGGTATTAATAGGTACGAGCAGTACTTC.

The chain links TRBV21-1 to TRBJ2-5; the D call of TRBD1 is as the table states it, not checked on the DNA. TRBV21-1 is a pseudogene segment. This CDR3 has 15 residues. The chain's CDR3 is CASSKGAGEQETQYF. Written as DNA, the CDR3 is TGTGCCAGCAGCAAAGGGGCAGGGGAGCAAGAGACCCAGTACTTC.

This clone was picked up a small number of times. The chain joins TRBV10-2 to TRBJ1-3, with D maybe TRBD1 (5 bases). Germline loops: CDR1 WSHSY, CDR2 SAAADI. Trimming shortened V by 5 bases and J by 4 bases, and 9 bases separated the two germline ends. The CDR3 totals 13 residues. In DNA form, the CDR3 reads TGCGCCAGCAGTCGGGGCGGGGGAAACACCATATATTTT. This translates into CASSRGGGNTIYF.

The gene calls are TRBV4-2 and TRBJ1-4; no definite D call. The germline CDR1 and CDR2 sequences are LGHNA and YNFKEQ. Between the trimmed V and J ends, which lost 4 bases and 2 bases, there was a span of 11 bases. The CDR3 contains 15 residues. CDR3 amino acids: CASSLSLQTNEKLFF. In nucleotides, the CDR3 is TGTGCCAGCAGCCTAAGCCTCCAGACTAATGAAAAACTGTTTTTT.

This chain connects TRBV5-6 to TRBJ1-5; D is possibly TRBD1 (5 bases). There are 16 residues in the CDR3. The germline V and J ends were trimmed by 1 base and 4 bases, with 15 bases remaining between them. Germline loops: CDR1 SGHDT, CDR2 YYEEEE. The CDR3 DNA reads TGTGCCAGCAGCTTGTCGTTACAGTGGGGGAATCAGCCCCAGCATTTT. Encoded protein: CASSLSLQWGNQPQHF.

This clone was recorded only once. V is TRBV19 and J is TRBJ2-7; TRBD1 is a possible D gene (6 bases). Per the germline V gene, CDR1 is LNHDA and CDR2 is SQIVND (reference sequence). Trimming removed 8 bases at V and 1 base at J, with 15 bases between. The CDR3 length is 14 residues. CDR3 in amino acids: CASGAGTYSYEQYF. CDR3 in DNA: TGTGCCAGTGGCGCCGGGACATATTCCTACGAGCAGTACTTC.

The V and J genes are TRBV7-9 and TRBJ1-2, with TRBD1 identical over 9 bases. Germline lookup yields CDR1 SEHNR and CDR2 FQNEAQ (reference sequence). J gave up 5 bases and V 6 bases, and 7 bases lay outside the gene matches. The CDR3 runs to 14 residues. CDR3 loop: CASSWTGVGYGYTF. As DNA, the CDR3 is TGTGCCAGCAGTTGGACAGGGGTTGGGTATGGCTACACCTTC.

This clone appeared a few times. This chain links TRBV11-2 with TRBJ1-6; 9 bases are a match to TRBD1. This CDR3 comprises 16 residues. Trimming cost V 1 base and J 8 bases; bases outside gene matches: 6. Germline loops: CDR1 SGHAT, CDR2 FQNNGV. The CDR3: CASSLGLWTGDSPLHF. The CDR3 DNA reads TGTGCCAGCAGCTTAGGACTTTGGACAGGGGATTCACCCCTCCACTTT.

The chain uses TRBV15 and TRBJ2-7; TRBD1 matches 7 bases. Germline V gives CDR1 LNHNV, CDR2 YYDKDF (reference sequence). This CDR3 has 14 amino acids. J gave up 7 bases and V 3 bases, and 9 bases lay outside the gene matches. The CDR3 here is CATSREDRAREQYF. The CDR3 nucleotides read TGTGCCACCAGCAGGGAAGACAGGGCTCGGGAGCAGTACTTC.

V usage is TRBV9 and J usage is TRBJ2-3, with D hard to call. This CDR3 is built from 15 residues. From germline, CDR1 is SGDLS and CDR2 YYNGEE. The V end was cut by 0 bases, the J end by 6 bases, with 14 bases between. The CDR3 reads CASSVGVGDGDTQYF. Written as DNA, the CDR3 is TGTGCCAGCAGCGTAGGCGTTGGGGATGGCGATACGCAGTATTTT.

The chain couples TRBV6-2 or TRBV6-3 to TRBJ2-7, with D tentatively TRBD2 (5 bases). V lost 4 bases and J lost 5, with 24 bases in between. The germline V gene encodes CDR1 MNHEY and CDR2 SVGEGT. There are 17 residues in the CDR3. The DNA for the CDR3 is TGTGCCAGCAGTTCGGAGGTCCCCCTGGCGCGTCGAGACGAGCAGTACTTC. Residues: CASSSEVPLARRDEQYF.

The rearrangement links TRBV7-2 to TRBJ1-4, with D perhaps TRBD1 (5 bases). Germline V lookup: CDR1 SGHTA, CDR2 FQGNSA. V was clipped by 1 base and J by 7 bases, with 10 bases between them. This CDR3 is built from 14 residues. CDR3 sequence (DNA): TGTGCCAGCAGCTTAGGAGGGACCCGTGAAAAACTGTTTTTT. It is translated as CASSLGGTREKLFF.

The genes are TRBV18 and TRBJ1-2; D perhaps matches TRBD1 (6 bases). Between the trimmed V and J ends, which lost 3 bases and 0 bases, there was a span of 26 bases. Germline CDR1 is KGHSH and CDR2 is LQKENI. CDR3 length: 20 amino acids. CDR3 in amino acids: CASSPYRPRGAQLPNYGYTF. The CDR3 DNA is TGTGCCAGCTCACCCTACCGGCCTAGGGGGGCGCAACTGCCTAACTATGGCTACACCTTC.

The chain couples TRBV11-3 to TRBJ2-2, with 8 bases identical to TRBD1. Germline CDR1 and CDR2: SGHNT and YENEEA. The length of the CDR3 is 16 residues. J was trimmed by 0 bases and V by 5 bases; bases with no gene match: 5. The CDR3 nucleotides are TGTGCCAGCAGCCCCTGGACAGGGTCGAACACCGGGGAGCTGTTTTTT. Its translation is CASSPWTGSNTGELFF.

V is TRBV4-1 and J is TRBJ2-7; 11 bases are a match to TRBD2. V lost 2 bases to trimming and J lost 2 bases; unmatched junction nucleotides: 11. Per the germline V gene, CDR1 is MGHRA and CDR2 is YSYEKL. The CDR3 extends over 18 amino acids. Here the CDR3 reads CASSQSPPNSGRAYEQYF. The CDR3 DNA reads TGCGCCAGCAGCCAATCCCCCCCCAATAGCGGGAGGGCCTACGAGCAGTACTTC.

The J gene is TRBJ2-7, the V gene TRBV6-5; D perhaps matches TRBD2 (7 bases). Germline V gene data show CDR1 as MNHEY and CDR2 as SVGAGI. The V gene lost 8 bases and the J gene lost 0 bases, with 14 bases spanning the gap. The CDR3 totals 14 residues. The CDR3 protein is CASEGGQGSYEQYF. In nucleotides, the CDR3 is TGTGCCAGCGAGGGGGGGCAGGGCTCCTACGAGCAGTACTTC.

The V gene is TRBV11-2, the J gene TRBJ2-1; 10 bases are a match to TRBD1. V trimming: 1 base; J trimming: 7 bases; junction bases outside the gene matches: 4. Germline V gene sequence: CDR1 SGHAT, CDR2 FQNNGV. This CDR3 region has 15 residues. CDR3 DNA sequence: TGTGCCAGCAGCTTAGCGACAGGGGGCCCGAATGAGCAGTTCTTC. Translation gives CASSLATGGPNEQFF.

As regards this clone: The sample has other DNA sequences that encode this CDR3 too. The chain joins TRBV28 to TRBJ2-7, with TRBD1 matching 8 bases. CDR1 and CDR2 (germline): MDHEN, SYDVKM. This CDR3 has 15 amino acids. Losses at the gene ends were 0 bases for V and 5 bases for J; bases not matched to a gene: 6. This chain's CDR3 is CASSLWDRVGHEQYF. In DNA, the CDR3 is TGTGCCAGCAGTTTATGGGACAGGGTTGGGCACGAGCAGTACTTC.

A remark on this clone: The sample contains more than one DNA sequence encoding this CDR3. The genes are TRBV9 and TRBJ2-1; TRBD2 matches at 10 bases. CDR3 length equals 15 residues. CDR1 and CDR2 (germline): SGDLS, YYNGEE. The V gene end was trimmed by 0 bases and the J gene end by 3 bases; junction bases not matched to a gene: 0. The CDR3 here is CASSVGTSGYNEQFF. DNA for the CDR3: TGTGCCAGCAGCGTAGGGACTAGCGGCTACAATGAGCAGTTCTTC.

This CDR3 reads CASSSGTGNANSPLHF. In nucleotides, the CDR3 is TGCGCCAGCAGCTCCGGGACAGGGAACGCCAATTCACCCCTCCACTTT. The rearrangement uses TRBV5-1 and TRBJ1-6; 9 bases are shared with TRBD1. V dropped 3 bases and J dropped 7; count of bases not matched to a gene: 8. CDR3 size: 16 residues. From germline, CDR1 is SGHRS and CDR2 YFSETQ.

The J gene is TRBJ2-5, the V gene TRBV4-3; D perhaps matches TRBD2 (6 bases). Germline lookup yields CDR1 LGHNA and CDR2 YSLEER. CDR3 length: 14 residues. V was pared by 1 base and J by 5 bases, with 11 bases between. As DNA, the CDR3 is TGCGCCAGCAGCCAAGGCGGGGCCCGGGAGACCCAGTACTTC. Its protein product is CASSQGGARETQYF.

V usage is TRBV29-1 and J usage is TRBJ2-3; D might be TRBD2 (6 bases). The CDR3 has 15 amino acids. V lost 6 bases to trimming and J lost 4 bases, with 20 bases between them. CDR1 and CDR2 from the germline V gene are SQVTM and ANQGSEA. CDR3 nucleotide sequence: TGCAGCGTCCGGGGACTCCATGGGAGCGCAGATACGCAGTATTTT. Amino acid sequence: CSVRGLHGSADTQYF.

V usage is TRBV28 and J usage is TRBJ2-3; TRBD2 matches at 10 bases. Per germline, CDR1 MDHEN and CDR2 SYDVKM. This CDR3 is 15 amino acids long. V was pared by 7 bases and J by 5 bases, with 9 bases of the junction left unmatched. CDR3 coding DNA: TGTGCCAGCATCGGGAGCGGGGGGGCGAGAGATACGCAGTATTTT. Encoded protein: CASIGSGGARDTQYF.

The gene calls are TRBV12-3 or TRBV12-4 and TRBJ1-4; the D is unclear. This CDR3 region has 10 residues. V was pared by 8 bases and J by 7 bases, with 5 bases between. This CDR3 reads CASGTEKLFF. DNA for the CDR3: TGTGCCAGCGGAACTGAAAAACTGTTTTTT.

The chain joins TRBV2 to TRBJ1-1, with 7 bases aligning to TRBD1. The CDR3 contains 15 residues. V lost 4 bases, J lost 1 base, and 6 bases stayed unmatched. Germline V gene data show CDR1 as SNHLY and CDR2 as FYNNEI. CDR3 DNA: TGTGCCAGCAGTGGCCCAGGGGGTAGGAACACTGAAGCTTTCTTT. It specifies CASSGPGGRNTEAFF.

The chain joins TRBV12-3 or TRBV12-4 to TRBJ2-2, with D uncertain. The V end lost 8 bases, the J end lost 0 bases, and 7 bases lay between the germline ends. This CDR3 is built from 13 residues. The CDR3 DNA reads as TGTGCCAGCGGGCACCCGAACACCGGGGAGCTGTTTTTT. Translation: CASGHPNTGELFF.

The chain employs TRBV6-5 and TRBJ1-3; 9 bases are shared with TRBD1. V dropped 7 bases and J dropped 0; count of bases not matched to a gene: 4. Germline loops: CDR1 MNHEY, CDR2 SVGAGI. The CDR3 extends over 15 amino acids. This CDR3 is CASTDRGISGNTIYF. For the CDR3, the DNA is TGTGCCAGCACCGACAGGGGGATCTCTGGAAACACCATATATTTT.

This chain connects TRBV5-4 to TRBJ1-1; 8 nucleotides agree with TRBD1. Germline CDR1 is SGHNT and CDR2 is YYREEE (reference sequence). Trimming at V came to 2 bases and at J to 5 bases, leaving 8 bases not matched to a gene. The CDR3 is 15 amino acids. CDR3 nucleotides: TGTGCCAGCAGCTTAAGGCAGGGGGCATGGACTGAAGCTTTCTTT. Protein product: CASSLRQGAWTEAFF.

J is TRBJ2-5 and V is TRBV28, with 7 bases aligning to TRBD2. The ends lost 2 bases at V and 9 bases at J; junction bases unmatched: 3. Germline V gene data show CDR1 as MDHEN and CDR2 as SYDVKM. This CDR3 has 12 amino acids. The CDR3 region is CASSLREAAQYF. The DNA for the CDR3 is TGTGCCAGCAGTTTACGGGAGGCGGCCCAGTACTTC.